A selection of T cell receptor beta chains follows, all from one sample in a study of shared clonotypes between healthy human individuals. Using immunoSEQ multiplex PCR, the repertoire was profiled, and TCRdb retains in-frame clones only, with some absent. The sample has 1.5 million to 2.5 million clones, about 95% seen once. Input material: naive CD8+ T cells sorted from blood. These receptors were collected from a man aged 18-30 years in good health. The CDR3 runs from the conserved cysteine through the conserved F or W. Each record gives: J gene, D gene, V gene, clone size, CDR3 protein, CDR3 DNA. The D gene is left open where the match is weak. For some rows the clone size is stated as once, few or many, or as a class when expanded; others skip it.

J gene: TRBJ2-7; D gene: NA; V gene: TRBV7-9; clone size: NA; CDR3 protein: CASSLGFSSYEQYF; CDR3 DNA: TGTGCCAGCAGCTTGGGGTTCAGCTCCTACGAGCAGTACTTC
J gene: TRBJ2-7; D gene: TRBD2; V gene: TRBV5-4; clone size: NA; CDR3 protein: CASSSGLAGGIYYEQYF; CDR3 DNA: TGTGCCAGCAGCTCGGGACTAGCGGGAGGAATTTACTACGAGCAGTACTTC
J gene: TRBJ2-5; D gene: TRBD2; V gene: TRBV7-6; clone size: NA; CDR3 protein: CASSFLAGKETQYF; CDR3 DNA: TGTGCCAGCAGCTTTCTAGCGGGGAAAGAGACCCAGTACTTC
J gene: TRBJ2-1; D gene: TRBD1; V gene: TRBV27; clone size: NA; CDR3 protein: CASGTGWGGNQFF; CDR3 DNA: TGTGCCAGCGGGACAGGGTGGGGAGGTAATCAGTTCTTC
J gene: TRBJ2-5; D gene: NA; V gene: TRBV20-1; clone size: NA; CDR3 protein: CSARDDIHQYF; CDR3 DNA: TGCAGTGCTAGAGATGACATCCACCAGTACTTC
J gene: TRBJ2-7; D gene: TRBD2; V gene: TRBV5-6; clone size: NA; CDR3 protein: CASSEGLAGAEQYF; CDR3 DNA: TGTGCCAGCAGCGAAGGACTAGCGGGAGCCGAGCAGTACTTC
J gene: TRBJ1-1; D gene: TRBD1; V gene: TRBV28; clone size: NA; CDR3 protein: CASIDRGGDTEAFF; CDR3 DNA: TGTGCCAGCATTGACAGGGGGGGAGACACTGAAGCTTTCTTT
J gene: TRBJ1-2; D gene: NA; V gene: TRBV7-9; clone size: NA; CDR3 protein: CASSSGASNYGYTF; CDR3 DNA: TGTGCCAGCAGCTCAGGGGCCTCTAACTATGGCTACACCTTC
J gene: TRBJ2-7; D gene: TRBD1; V gene: TRBV6-6; clone size: NA; CDR3 protein: CASSNLGQVHEQYF; CDR3 DNA: TGTGCCAGCAGTAATCTCGGACAGGTCCACGAGCAGTACTTC
J gene: TRBJ1-1; D gene: NA; V gene: TRBV7-9; clone size: NA; CDR3 protein: CASSPPASTEAFF; CDR3 DNA: TGTGCCAGCAGCCCCCCCGCAAGCACTGAAGCTTTCTTT
J gene: TRBJ2-3; D gene: NA; V gene: TRBV5-4; clone size: once; CDR3 protein: CASSLMGPEADTQYF; CDR3 DNA: TGTGCCAGCAGCTTGATGGGTCCCGAGGCAGATACGCAGTATTTT
J gene: TRBJ2-7; D gene: NA; V gene: TRBV11-2; clone size: NA; CDR3 protein: CASTQRSGTTYEQYF; CDR3 DNA: TGTGCCAGCACCCAGAGGTCCGGCACTACCTACGAGCAGTACTTC
J gene: TRBJ2-5; D gene: TRBD2; V gene: TRBV5-4; clone size: NA; CDR3 protein: CASSLETSGSPVGETQYF; CDR3 DNA: TGTGCCAGCAGCTTGGAAACTAGCGGGAGCCCGGTAGGAGAGACCCAGTACTTC
J gene: TRBJ2-7; D gene: TRBD2; V gene: TRBV5-4; clone size: NA; CDR3 protein: CASSLASGGVEEQYF; CDR3 DNA: TGTGCCAGCAGCCTAGCTAGCGGGGGGGTAGAGGAGCAGTACTTC
J gene: TRBJ1-6; D gene: NA; V gene: TRBV28; clone size: NA; CDR3 protein: CASSLESSYNSPLHF; CDR3 DNA: TGTGCCAGCAGTTTGGAGAGCTCCTATAATTCACCCCTCCACTTT
J gene: TRBJ1-1; D gene: TRBD1; V gene: TRBV4-1; clone size: NA; CDR3 protein: CASGTGKAFF; CDR3 DNA: TGCGCCAGCGGGACAGGAAAAGCTTTCTTT
J gene: TRBJ2-2; D gene: NA; V gene: TRBV2; clone size: once; CDR3 protein: CASSEITWEEGTGELFF; CDR3 DNA: TGTGCCAGCAGTGAAATCACTTGGGAGGAAGGGACCGGGGAGCTGTTTTTT